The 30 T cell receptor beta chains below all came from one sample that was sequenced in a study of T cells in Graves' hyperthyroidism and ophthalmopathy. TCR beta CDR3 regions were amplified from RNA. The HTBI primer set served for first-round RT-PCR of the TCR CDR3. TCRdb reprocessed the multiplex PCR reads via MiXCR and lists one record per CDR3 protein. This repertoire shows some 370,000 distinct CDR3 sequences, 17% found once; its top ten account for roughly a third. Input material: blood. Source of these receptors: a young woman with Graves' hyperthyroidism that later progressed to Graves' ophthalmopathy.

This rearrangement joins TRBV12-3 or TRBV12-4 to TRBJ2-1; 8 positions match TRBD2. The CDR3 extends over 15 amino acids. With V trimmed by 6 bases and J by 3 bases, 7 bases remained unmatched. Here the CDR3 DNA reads TGTGCCAGCAGACCCGTTCTAGCGGGCTACAATGAGCAGTTCTTC. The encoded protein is CASRPVLAGYNEQFF.

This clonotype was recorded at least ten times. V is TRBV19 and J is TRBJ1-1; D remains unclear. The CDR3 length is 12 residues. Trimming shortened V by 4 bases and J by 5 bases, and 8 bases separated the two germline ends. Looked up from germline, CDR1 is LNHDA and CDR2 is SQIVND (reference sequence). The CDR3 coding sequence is TGTGCCAGTAGTACGATTTGGACTGAAGCTTTCTTT. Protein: CASSTIWTEAFF.

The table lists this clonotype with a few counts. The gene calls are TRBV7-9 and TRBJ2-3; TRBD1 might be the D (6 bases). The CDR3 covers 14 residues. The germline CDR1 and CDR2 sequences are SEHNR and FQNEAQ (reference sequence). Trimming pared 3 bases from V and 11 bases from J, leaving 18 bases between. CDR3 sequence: CASSFQGGRGMQYF. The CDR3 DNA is TGTGCCAGCAGCTTCCAAGGGGGTCGAGGAATGCAGTATTTT.

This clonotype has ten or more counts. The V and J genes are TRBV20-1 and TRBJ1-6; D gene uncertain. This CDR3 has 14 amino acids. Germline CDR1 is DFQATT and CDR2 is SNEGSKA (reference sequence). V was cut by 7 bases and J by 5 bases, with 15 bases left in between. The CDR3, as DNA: TGCAGTGGTTGGACTGTAGGTGATAATTCACCCCTCCACTTT. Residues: CSGWTVGDNSPLHF.

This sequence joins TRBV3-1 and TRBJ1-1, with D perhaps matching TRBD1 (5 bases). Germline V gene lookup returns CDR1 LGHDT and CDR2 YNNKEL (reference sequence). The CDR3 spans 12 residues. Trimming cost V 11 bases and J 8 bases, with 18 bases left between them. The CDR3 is CAVSQRGVEAFF. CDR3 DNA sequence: TGTGCCGTCAGCCAAAGGGGAGTCGAAGCTTTCTTT.

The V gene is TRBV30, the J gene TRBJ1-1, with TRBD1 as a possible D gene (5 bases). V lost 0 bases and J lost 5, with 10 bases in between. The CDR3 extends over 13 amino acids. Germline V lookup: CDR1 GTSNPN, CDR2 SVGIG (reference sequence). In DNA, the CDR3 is TGTGCCTGGAGTGTTGCAGGGTCAACTGAAGCTTTCTTT. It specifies CAWSVAGSTEAFF.

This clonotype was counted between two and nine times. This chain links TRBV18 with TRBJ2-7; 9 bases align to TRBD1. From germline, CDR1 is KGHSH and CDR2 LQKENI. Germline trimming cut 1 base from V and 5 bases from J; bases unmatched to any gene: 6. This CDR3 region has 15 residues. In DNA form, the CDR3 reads TGTGCCAGCTCACCACGGGGACAGGGTATCGACGAGCAGTACTTC. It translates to CASSPRGQGIDEQYF.

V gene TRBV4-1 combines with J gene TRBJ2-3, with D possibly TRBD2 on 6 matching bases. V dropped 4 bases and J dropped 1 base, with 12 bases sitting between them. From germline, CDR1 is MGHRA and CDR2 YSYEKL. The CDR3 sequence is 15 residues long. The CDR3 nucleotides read TGCGCCAGCAGCCCGTATAGCGGCGGCACAGATACGCAGTATTTT. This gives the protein CASSPYSGGTDTQYF.

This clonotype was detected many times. The CDR3 DNA reads TGCAGTGCTAGAGATTGGGGACAGGGTTTTTCGGCGGAAGGCTACACCTTC. Translation gives CSARDWGQGFSAEGYTF. This chain joins TRBV20-1 and TRBJ1-2; 9 nucleotides line up with TRBD1. In germline, CDR1 is DFQATT, CDR2 SNEGSKA (reference sequence). The V segment lost 0 bases and the J segment 8 bases; nucleotides outside the gene matches: 16. The CDR3 contains 17 residues.

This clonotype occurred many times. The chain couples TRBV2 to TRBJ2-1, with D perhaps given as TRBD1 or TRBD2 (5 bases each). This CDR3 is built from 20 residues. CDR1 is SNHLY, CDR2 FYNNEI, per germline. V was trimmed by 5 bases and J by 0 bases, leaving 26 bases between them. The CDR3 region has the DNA TGTGCCAGCAGTCACCCCGACCCCCCGGGACGGAGGAGCTCCTACAATGAGCAGTTCTTC. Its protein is CASSHPDPPGRRSSYNEQFF.

The CDR3 sequence is CASSQGNEAFF. The DNA of the CDR3 is TGCGCCAGCAGCCAAGGAAATGAAGCTTTCTTT. This sequence joins TRBV4-1 and TRBJ1-1; D is undetermined. Germline CDR1 is MGHRA and CDR2 is YSYEKL. Trimming cost V 1 base and J 7 bases, with 4 bases left between them. CDR3 length equals 11 residues.

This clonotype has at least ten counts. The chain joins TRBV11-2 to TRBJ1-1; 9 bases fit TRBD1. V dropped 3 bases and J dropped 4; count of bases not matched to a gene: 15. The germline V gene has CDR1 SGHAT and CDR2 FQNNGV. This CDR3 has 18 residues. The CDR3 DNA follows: TGTGCCAGCAGCTTCGGCCGGCAAGCGGGACAGGGTGGCACTGAAGCTTTCTTT. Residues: CASSFGRQAGQGGTEAFF.

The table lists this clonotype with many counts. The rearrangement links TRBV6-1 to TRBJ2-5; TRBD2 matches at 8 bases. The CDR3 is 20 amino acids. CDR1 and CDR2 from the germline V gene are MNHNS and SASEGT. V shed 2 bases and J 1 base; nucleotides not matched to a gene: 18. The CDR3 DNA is TGTGCCAGCAGTGAAAATGGCGGGGTAGCGGGGATGCTCCTCCAAGAGACCCAGTACTTC. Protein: CASSENGGVAGMLLQETQYF.

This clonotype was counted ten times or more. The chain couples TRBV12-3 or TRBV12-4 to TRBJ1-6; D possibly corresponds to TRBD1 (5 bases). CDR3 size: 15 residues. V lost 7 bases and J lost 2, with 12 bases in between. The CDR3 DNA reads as TGTGCCAGCACTGGGGGGGGGACCTATAATTCACCCCTCCACTTT. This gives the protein CASTGGGTYNSPLHF.

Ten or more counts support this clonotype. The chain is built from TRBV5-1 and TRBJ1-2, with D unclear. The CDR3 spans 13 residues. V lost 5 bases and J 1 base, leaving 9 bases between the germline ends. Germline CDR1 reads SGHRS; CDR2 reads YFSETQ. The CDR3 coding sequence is TGCGCCAGCAGGCATGATTTTAACTATGGCTACACCTTC. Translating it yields CASRHDFNYGYTF.

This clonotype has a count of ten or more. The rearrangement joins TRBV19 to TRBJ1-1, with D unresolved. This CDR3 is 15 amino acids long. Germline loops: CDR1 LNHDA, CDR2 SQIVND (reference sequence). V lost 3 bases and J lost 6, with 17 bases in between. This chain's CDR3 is CASSITRMRLAEAFF. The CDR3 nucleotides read TGTGCCAGTAGTATCACCAGGATGAGGCTGGCTGAAGCTTTCTTT.

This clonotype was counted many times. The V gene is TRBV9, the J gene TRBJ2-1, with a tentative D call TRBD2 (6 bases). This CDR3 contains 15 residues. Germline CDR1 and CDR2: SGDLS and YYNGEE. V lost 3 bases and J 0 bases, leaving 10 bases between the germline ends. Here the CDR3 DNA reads TGTGCCAGCAGCGCGGGACTTAGCTCCTACAATGAGCAGTTCTTC. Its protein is CASSAGLSSYNEQFF. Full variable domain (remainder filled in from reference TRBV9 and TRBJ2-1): DSGVTQTPKHLITATGQRVTLRCSPRSGDLSVYWYQQSLDQGLQFLIQYYNGEERAKGNILERFSAQQFPDLHSELNLSSLELGDSALYFCASSAGLSSYNEQFFGPGTRLTVL.

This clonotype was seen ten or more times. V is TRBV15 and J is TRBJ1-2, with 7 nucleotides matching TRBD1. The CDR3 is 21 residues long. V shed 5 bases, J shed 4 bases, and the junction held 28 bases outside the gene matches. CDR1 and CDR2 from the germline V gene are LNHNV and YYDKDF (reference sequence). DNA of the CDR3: TGTGCCACCAGCGGGGCGGGGGAGTATGACAAGGGACAGATCTTTCCCTATGGCTACACCTTC. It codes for CATSGAGEYDKGQIFPYGYTF.

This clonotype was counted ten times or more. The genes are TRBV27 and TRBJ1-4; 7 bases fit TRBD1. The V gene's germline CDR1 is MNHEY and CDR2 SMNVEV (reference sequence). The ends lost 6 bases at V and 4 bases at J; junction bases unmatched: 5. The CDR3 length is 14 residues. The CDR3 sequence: CASSPGQFNEKLFF. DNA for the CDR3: TGTGCCAGCAGCCCGGGACAGTTTAATGAAAAACTGTTTTTT.

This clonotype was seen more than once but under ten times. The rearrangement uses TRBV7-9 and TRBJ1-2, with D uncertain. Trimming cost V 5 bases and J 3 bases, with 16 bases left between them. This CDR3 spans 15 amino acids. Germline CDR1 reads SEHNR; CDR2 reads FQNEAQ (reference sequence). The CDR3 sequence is CASSVRTGSDYGYTF. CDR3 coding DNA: TGTGCCAGCAGCGTCCGAACGGGGTCCGACTATGGCTACACCTTC. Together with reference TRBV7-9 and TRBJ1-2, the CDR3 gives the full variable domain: DTGVSQNPRHKITKRGQNVTFRCDPISEHNRLYWYRQTLGQGPEFLTYFQNEAQLEKSRLLSDRFSAERPKGSFSTLEIQRTEQGDSAMYLCASSVRTGSDYGYTFGSGTRLTVV.

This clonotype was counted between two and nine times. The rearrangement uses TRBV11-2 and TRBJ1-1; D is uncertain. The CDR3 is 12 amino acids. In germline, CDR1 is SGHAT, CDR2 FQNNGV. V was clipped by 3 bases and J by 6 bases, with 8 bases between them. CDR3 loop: CASSLGFAEAFF. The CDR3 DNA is TGTGCCAGCAGCTTGGGGTTTGCTGAAGCTTTCTTT.

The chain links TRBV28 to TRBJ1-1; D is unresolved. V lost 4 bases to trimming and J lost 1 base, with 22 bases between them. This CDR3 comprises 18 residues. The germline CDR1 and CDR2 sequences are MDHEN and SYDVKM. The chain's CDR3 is CASSSPTLRASRNTEAFF. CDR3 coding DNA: TGTGCCAGCAGTTCACCAACATTGAGGGCAAGTAGGAACACTGAAGCTTTCTTT.

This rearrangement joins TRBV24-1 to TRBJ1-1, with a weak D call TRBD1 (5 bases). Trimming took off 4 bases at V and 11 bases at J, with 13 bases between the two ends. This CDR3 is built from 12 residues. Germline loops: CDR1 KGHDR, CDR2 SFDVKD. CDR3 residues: CATSDWDYRAFF. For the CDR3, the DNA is TGTGCCACCAGTGACTGGGACTATCGCGCTTTCTTT.

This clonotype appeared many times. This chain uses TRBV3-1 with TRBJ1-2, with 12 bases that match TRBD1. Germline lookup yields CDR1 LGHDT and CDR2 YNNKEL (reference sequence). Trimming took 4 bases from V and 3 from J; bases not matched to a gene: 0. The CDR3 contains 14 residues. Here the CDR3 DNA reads TGTGCCAGCAGCCGGGACAGGGGGCACTATGGCTACACCTTC. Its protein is CASSRDRGHYGYTF.

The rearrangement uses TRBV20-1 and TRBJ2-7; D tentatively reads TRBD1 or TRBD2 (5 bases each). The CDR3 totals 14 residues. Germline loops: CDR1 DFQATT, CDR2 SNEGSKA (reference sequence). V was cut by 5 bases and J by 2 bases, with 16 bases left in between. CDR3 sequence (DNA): TGCAGTGCTCCCCGGGACCTCTACACCTACGAGCAGTACTTC. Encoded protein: CSAPRDLYTYEQYF.

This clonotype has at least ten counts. CDR3 DNA sequence: TGTGCCAGCAGTGTTGGAGCGGGCTACGAGCAGTACTTC. Protein product: CASSVGAGYEQYF. This chain joins TRBV2 and TRBJ2-7, with D perhaps TRBD2 (6 bases). This CDR3 spans 13 amino acids. Deletions cut 4 bases from V and 3 bases from J, with 10 bases between. Germline CDR1 and CDR2: SNHLY and FYNNEI.

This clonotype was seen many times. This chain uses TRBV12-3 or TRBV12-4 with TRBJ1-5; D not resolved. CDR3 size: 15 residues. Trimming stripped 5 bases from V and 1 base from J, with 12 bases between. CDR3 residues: CASSRRGPSNQPQHF. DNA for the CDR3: TGTGCCAGCAGTCGAAGAGGACCGAGCAATCAGCCCCAGCATTTT.

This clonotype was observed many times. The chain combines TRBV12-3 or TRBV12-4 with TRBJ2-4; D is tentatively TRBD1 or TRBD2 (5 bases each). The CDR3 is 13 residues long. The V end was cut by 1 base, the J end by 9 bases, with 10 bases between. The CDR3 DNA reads TGTGCCAGCAGTTTAGTGGCAGGGAGCATTCAGTACTTC. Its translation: CASSLVAGSIQYF.

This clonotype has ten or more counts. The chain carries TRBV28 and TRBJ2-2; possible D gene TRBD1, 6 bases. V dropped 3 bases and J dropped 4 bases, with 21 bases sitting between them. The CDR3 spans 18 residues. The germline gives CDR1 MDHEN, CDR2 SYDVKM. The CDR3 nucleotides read TGTGCCAGCAGTTTTACGGTGGGCCAGGGGCGACCCACCGGGGAGCTGTTTTTT. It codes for CASSFTVGQGRPTGELFF.

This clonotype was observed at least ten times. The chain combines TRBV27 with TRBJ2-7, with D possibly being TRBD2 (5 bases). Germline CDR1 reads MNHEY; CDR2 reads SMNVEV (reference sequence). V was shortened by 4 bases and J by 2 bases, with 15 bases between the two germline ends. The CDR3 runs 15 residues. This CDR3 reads CASSWAGGAPYEQYF. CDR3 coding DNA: TGTGCCAGCAGTTGGGCGGGCGGAGCCCCCTACGAGCAGTACTTC.